This T cell receptor (beta chain) was sequenced during a study of shared clonotypes between healthy human individuals. Background on the study: The composition of the donors was a couple of women and a few men aged 18 to 49.

The DNA input per sorted-subset replicate PCR was about 180 ng, corresponding to around 30,000 T cell genomes. Method: immunoSEQ multiplex PCR; TCRdb's copy keeps in-frame clones and lacks some. Counted here are about 680,000 clones, roughly 72% occurring once; the ten biggest clones make up 1.5% to 2%. Regarding the study as a whole: Shared clonotypes: 4.5% to 6% naive CD4, around 3.4% naive CD8, 2.3% memory CD4, more than 0.3% memory CD8. Larger estimated richness was generally seen in naive subsets than in memory subsets.

For this clone: Antigen specificity is unknown.

After removal of 0 bases from V and 0 bases from J, the junction contained 7 bases not matched to a gene. CDR1 is GTSNPN, CDR2 SVGIG, per germline (reference sequence). The CDR3 sequence is 17 residues long. This receptor was obtained from a woman in her thirties in good health. The sample was memory CD4+ T cells sorted from blood. The subset: CD45RA-negative fraction. This chain joins TRBV30 and TRBJ2-3; 9 bases agree with TRBD2. The CDR3 spells CAWSVTTSGTSTDTQYF. The DNA for the CDR3 is TGTGCCTGGAGTGTGACGACTAGCGGAACTAGCACAGATACGCAGTATTTT.